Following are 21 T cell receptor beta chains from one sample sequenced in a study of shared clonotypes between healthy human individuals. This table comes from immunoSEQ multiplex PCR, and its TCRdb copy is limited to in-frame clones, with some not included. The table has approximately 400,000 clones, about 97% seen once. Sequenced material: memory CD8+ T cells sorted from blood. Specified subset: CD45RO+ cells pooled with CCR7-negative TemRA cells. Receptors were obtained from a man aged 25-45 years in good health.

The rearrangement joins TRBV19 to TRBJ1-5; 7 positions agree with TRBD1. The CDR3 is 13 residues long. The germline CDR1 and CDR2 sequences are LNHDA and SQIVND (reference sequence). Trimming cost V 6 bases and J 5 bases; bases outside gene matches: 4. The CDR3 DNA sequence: TGTGCCAGTAGCCGCAGGGGGGATCAGCCCCAGCATTTT. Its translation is CASSRRGDQPQHF.

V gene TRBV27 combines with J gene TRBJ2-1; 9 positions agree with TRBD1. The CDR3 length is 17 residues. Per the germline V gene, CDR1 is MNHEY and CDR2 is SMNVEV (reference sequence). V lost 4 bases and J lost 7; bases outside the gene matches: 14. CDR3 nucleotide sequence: TGTGCCAGCAGTTCTCCTCTACTCCGACAGGGGGTAAATGAGCAGTTCTTC. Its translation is CASSSPLLRQGVNEQFF.

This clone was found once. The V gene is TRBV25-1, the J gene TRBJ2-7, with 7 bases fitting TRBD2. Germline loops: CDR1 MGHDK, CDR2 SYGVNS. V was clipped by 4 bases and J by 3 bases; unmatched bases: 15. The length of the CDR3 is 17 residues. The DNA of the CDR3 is TGTGCCAGCAGTGGGCTATATAGCAGCGGGGACTTCTACGAGCAGTACTTC. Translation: CASSGLYSSGDFYEQYF.

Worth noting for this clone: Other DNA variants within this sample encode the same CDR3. CDR3 residues: CASSLAGGTDTQYF. CDR3 nucleotides: TGTGCCAGCAGCTTGGCGGGAGGCACAGATACGCAGTATTTT. This chain connects TRBV7-9 to TRBJ2-3; 7 bases fit TRBD2. V lost 3 bases to trimming and J lost 1 base; unmatched junction nucleotides: 1. Germline lookup yields CDR1 SEHNR and CDR2 FQNEAQ (reference sequence). The CDR3 runs 14 residues.

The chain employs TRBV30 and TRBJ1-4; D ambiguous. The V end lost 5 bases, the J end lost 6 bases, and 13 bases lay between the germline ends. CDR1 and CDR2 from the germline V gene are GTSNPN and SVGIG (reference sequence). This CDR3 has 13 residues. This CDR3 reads CAWSKGLHEKLFF. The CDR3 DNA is TGTGCCTGGTCGAAAGGACTTCATGAAAAACTGTTTTTT.

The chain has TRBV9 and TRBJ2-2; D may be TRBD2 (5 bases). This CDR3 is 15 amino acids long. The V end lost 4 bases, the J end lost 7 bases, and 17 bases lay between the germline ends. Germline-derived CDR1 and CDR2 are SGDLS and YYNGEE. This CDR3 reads CASSWERERDGELFF. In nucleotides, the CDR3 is TGTGCCAGCAGCTGGGAAAGGGAGAGGGACGGGGAGCTGTTTTTT.

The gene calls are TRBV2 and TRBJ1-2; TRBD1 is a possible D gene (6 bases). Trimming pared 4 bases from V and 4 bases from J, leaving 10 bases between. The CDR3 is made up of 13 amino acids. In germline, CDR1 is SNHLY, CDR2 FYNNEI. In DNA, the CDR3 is TGTGCCAGCAGTGGTCGGGGGCCCTATGGCTACACCTTC. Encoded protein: CASSGRGPYGYTF.

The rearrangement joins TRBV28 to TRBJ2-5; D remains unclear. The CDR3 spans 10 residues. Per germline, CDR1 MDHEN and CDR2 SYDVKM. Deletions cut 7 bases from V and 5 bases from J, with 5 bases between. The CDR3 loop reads CASKSETQYF. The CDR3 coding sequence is TGTGCCAGCAAAAGCGAGACCCAGTACTTC. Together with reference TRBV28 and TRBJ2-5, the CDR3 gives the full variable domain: DVKVTQSSRYLVKRTGEKVFLECVQDMDHENMFWYRQDPGLGLRLIYFSYDVKMKEKGDIPEGYSVSREKKERFSLILESASTNQTSMYLCASKSETQYFGPGTRLLVL.

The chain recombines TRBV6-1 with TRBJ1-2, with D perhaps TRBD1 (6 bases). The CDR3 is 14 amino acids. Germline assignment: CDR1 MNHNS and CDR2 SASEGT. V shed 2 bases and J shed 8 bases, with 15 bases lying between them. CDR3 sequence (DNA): TGTGCCAGCAGTGAAAAAGCGGGGGGCTGGGGCTACACCTTC. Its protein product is CASSEKAGGWGYTF.

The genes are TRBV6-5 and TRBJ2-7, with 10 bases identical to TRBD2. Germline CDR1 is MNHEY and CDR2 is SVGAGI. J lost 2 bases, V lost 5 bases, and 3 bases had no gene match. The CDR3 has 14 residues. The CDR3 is CASSTLAGAYEQYF. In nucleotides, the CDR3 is TGTGCCAGCAGTACGCTAGCGGGAGCCTACGAGCAGTACTTC.

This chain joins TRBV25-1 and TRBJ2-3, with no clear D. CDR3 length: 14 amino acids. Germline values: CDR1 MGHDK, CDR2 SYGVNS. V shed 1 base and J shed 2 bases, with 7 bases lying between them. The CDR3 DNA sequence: TGTGCCAGCAGTGAATGGCCCATCACAGATACGCAGTATTTT. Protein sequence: CASSEWPITDTQYF.

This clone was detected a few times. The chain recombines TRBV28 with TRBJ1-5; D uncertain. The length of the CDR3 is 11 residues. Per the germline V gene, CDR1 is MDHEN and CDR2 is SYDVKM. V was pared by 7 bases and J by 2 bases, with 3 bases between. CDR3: CASKGNQPQHF. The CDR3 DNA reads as TGTGCCAGCAAGGGCAATCAGCCCCAGCATTTT. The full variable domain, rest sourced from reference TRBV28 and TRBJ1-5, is DVKVTQSSRYLVKRTGEKVFLECVQDMDHENMFWYRQDPGLGLRLIYFSYDVKMKEKGDIPEGYSVSREKKERFSLILESASTNQTSMYLCASKGNQPQHFGDGTRLSIL.

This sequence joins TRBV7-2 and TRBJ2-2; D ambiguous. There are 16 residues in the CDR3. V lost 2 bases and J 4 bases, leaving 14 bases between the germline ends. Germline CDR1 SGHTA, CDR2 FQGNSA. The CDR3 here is CASSLLSISRTGELFF. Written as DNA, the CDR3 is TGTGCCAGCAGCTTATTATCCATTTCCCGCACCGGGGAGCTGTTTTTT.

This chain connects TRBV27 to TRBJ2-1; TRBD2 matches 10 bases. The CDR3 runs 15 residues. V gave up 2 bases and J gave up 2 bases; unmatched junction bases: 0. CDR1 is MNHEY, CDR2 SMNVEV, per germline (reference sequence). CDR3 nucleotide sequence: TGTGCCAGCAGTTTAGGGACTAGCGCCTACAATGAGCAGTTCTTC. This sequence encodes CASSLGTSAYNEQFF.

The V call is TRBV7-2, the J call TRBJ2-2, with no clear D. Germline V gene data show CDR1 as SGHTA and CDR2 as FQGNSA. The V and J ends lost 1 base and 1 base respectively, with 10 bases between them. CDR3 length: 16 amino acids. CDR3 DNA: TGTGCCAGCAGCTTAGAATACAGTAGGAACACCGGGGAGCTGTTTTTT. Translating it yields CASSLEYSRNTGELFF.

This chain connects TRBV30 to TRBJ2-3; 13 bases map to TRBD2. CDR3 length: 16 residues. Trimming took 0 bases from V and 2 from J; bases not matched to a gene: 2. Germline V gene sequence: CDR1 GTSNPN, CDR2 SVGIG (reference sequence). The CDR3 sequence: CAWSVGTSGITDTQYF. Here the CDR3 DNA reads TGTGCCTGGAGTGTGGGGACTAGCGGGATCACAGATACGCAGTATTTT.

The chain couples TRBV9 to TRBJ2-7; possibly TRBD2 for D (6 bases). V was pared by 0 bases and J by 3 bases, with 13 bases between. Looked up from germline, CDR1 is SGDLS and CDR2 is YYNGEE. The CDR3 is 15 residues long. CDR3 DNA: TGTGCCAGCAGCGTAGGGGCGGGAAGGTTCTACGAGCAGTACTTC. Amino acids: CASSVGAGRFYEQYF.

The DNA for the CDR3 is TGTGCCAGCCATCCATATTATAGGGTAGGATATGGCTACACCTTC. It specifies CASHPYYRVGYGYTF. J is TRBJ1-2 and V is TRBV25-1; no reliable D call. CDR1 is MGHDK and CDR2 is SYGVNS in the germline V gene. The CDR3 has 15 amino acids. V was clipped by 8 bases and J by 5 bases, with 21 bases between them.

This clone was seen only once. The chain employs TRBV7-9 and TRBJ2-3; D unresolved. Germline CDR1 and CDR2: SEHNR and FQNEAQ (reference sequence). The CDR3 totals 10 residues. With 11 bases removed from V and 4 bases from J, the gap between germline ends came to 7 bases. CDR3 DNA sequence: TGTGCCGGCGTAGCAGATACGCAGTATTTT. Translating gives CAGVADTQYF. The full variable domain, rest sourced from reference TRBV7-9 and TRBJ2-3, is DTGVSQNPRHKITKRGQNVTFRCDPISEHNRLYWYRQTLGQGPEFLTYFQNEAQLEKSRLLSDRFSAERPKGSFSTLEIQRTEQGDSAMYLCAGVADTQYFGPGTRLTVL.

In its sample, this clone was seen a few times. CDR3 in amino acids: CSVYEGLRWTQYF. CDR3 in DNA: TGCAGCGTGTACGAGGGGTTAAGGTGGACCCAGTACTTC. The chain links TRBV29-1 to TRBJ2-5; D tentatively fits TRBD1 or TRBD2 (5 bases each). The germline V gene encodes CDR1 SQVTM and CDR2 ANQGSEA. V was cut by 6 bases and J by 7 bases, with 18 bases left in between. This CDR3 has 13 residues.

In DNA, the CDR3 is TGTGCCAGCAGCGTTTCGTCCGGGACTAGCGGAGCAAACCTGGATACGCAGTATTTT. This codes for CASSVSSGTSGANLDTQYF. The genes are TRBV9 and TRBJ2-3; 11 nucleotides line up with TRBD2. The germline CDR1 and CDR2 sequences are SGDLS and YYNGEE. CDR3 size: 19 residues. Trimming cost V 2 bases and J 6 bases; bases outside gene matches: 17. Complete variable domain (other parts from reference TRBV9 and TRBJ2-3): DSGVTQTPKHLITATGQRVTLRCSPRSGDLSVYWYQQSLDQGLQFLIQYYNGEERAKGNILERFSAQQFPDLHSELNLSSLELGDSALYFCASSVSSGTSGANLDTQYFGPGTRLTVL.